This TCR beta chain was sequenced during a study of T cells in Graves' hyperthyroidism and ophthalmopathy. The study's findings and limits: It was a median approximately 7.1 months before onset that the model predicted ophthalmopathy. From stable hyperthyroidism, ophthalmopathy was separated by a 13 V-J model. Among thyroid clonotypes expanded above 0.001, most also appeared in blood.

Note on this clonotype: Its antigen is still unknown.

The investigators amplified TCR beta CDR3 regions from RNA transcripts. The HTBI primer set served for first-round RT-PCR of the TCR CDR3. TCRdb fed the multiplex PCR reads into MiXCR, producing one record per CDR3 protein. The sample holds hundreds of thousands of distinct CDR3 sequences; nearly 45% are singletons and the top ten take under 8%. This CDR3 region has 15 residues. V lost 3 bases, J lost 3 bases, and 14 bases lay in between. Germline CDR1 is DFQATT and CDR2 is SNEGSKA (reference sequence). Thyroid ultrasound, orbital computed tomography, clinical symptoms, and serum thyroxine and TRAb underpinned diagnoses.

The source is an adult man with Graves' disease, either hyperthyroidism or ophthalmopathy (not recorded which). The V and J genes are TRBV20-1 and TRBJ1-4; weak D call: TRBD1 (6 bases). The sequenced sample consisted of peripheral blood or thyroid tissue (not recorded which). The CDR3 loop reads CSARLGAVSNEKLFF. The CDR3 DNA follows: TGCAGTGCTAGGCTGGGGGCAGTATCTAATGAAAAACTGTTTTTT.